What follows describes a single T cell receptor (beta chain). Its antigen is unidentified. A multiplex PCR was run with 60 Vbeta primers and 13 Jbeta primers. Data came from immunoSEQ multiplex PCR; TCRdb stores just in-frame clones and leaves some out. The sample lists 200,000 to 250,000 clones, 76% seen once, with approximately 0.63% in the top ten. This sample is drawn from a study of cytomegalovirus exposure and HLA in healthy donors. Study-level results: Productive status was seen about 87% or about 30% of the time for most TCR beta V segments in an earlier analysis. Compared with the roughly 700-donor mean, an Asian-associated ancestry cluster reportedly had fewer N-insertions, according to a later analysis. Association with HLA alleles at 0.05 false discovery rate was found for around 15,000 TCR beta sequences in a later analysis. Among the most significant clusters, several appeared linked to common viral pathogens in a later analysis.

The specimen sequenced was PBMCs. The clonotype comes from a man in his late teens or twenties in good health and CMV-seronegative.

The CDR3 spells CASSLAGMNTGELFF. The CDR3 region has the DNA TGTGCCAGCAGTCTGGCCGGGATGAACACCGGGGAGCTGTTTTTT. The V and J genes are TRBV27 and TRBJ2-2; D is possibly TRBD2 (5 bases). This CDR3 region has 15 residues. The V end lost 5 bases, the J end lost 1 base, and 11 bases lay between the germline ends. Germline lookup yields CDR1 MNHEY and CDR2 SMNVEV (reference sequence).